This entry lists 29 T cell receptor beta chains sequenced from one sample in a study of blood T cell repertoires in COVID-19 (dated by TCRdb to the early 2020s). Library generation was performed with the immunoSEQ multiplex PCR assay. TCRdb took over this immuneACCESS table, retaining in-frame rearrangements with V and J assigned. Such tables are incomplete; in checked studies, under half of the missing clones stem from an unresolved V gene, and the remainder is unexplained. Here the sample has approximately 450,000 clones; around 87% occur a single time. Of the sample, 1% to 1.3% falls within the top ten clones. Sequenced: PBMCs or T cells enriched from blood (not recorded which). The receptors come from a man aged 30 to 39 who had recovered from COVID-19.

The V call is TRBV5-1, the J call TRBJ1-4; 9 bases map to TRBD1. The ends lost 7 bases at V and 7 bases at J; junction bases unmatched: 8. Per germline, CDR1 SGHRS and CDR2 YFSETQ. The CDR3 has 14 amino acids. The CDR3 DNA reads TGCGCCAGCCACCTGGGACAGGGCCGTGAAAAACTGTTTTTT. Translating gives CASHLGQGREKLFF. The whole variable domain, remainder taken from reference TRBV5-1 and TRBJ1-4, is KAGVTQTPRYLIKTRGQQVTLSCSPISGHRSVSWYQQTPGQGLQFLFEYFSETQRNKGNFPGRFSGRQFSNSRSEMNVSTLELGDSALYLCASHLGQGREKLFFGSGTQLSVL.

The V and J genes are TRBV5-5 and TRBJ2-2, with D perhaps TRBD2 (6 bases). The CDR3 length is 14 residues. V lost 4 bases to trimming and J lost 3 bases, with 10 bases between them. Germline V CDR1 and CDR2: SGHKS, YYEKEE (reference sequence). CDR3 region: CASSRDLHTGELFF. The CDR3 coding sequence is TGTGCCAGCAGCCGGGACTTACACACCGGGGAGCTGTTTTTT.

The chain links TRBV9 to TRBJ2-1, with TRBD2 matching 7 bases. V lost 1 base, J lost 3 bases, and 4 bases stayed unmatched. This CDR3 contains 15 residues. The germline gives CDR1 SGDLS, CDR2 YYNGEE. For the CDR3, the DNA is TGTGCCAGCAGCGTACAAGGGGAGGGCTACAATGAGCAGTTCTTC. Its protein product is CASSVQGEGYNEQFF.

V usage is TRBV12-5 and J usage is TRBJ2-2, with D possibly being TRBD2 (7 bases). Trimming took off 7 bases at V and 5 bases at J, with 14 bases between the two ends. Germline values: CDR1 LGHNT, CDR2 FRNRAP. This CDR3 is built from 14 residues. CDR3 coding DNA: TGTGCTAGTGATCGGGGGGCTCTTACCGGGGAGCTGTTTTTT. Translating gives CASDRGALTGELFF.

The chain joins TRBV7-2 to TRBJ1-4; maybe TRBD1 (5 bases). Germline loops: CDR1 SGHTA, CDR2 FQGNSA. The CDR3 is 15 residues long. Trimming stripped 5 bases from V and 4 bases from J, with 14 bases between. CDR3 protein: CASSPPGLVNEKLFF. CDR3 nucleotide sequence: TGTGCCAGCAGCCCTCCGGGACTGGTTAATGAAAAACTGTTTTTT.

Turning to this clone: The same CDR3 also results from other DNA sequences found in this sample. The chain carries TRBV27 and TRBJ1-1, with D hard to call. The V gene's germline CDR1 is MNHEY and CDR2 SMNVEV (reference sequence). V was trimmed by 2 bases and J by 1 base, leaving 8 bases between them. The CDR3 sequence is 14 residues long. The CDR3 coding sequence is TGTGCCAGCAGTTTAGGCGGAGGGAACACTGAAGCTTTCTTT. It is translated as CASSLGGGNTEAFF.

The chain combines TRBV5-1 with TRBJ2-3; tentatively, D is TRBD1 (6 bases). The length of the CDR3 is 17 residues. Germline loops: CDR1 SGHRS, CDR2 YFSETQ. Trimming took 0 bases from V and 0 from J, leaving 14 bases between them. This CDR3 reads CASSLGLRGASTDTQYF. For the CDR3, the DNA is TGCGCCAGCAGCTTGGGCCTCAGGGGTGCTAGCACAGATACGCAGTATTTT.

This sequence joins TRBV28 and TRBJ2-7; 7 bases match TRBD1. The CDR3 sequence is 14 residues long. Germline trimming cut 5 bases from V and 4 bases from J; bases unmatched to any gene: 8. Germline V gene lookup returns CDR1 MDHEN and CDR2 SYDVKM. The CDR3 region is CASSTGTVVYEQYF. The CDR3 nucleotides read TGTGCCAGCAGTACCGGGACAGTAGTTTACGAGCAGTACTTC. Using reference TRBV28 and TRBJ2-7 for the parts outside the CDR3, the full variable domain is DVKVTQSSRYLVKRTGEKVFLECVQDMDHENMFWYRQDPGLGLRLIYFSYDVKMKEKGDIPEGYSVSREKKERFSLILESASTNQTSMYLCASSTGTVVYEQYFGPGTRLTVT.

CDR3: CASSLGDSNTEAFF. CDR3 DNA sequence: TGCGCCAGCAGCTTGGGGGACTCGAACACTGAAGCTTTCTTT. The rearrangement joins TRBV5-1 to TRBJ1-1, with TRBD1 as a possible D gene (5 bases). Trimming shortened V by 0 bases and J by 1 base, and 7 bases separated the two germline ends. This CDR3 contains 14 residues. Per the germline V gene, CDR1 is SGHRS and CDR2 is YFSETQ.

The rearrangement uses TRBV27 and TRBJ2-7; D unresolved. The CDR3 runs to 16 residues. Germline loops: CDR1 MNHEY, CDR2 SMNVEV (reference sequence). V lost 5 bases and J lost 3, with 20 bases in between. CDR3 in amino acids: CASSILGKPIVYEQYF. CDR3 nucleotide sequence: TGTGCCAGCAGTATCTTGGGCAAGCCTATTGTCTACGAGCAGTACTTC.

V usage is TRBV28 and J usage is TRBJ2-1, with D possibly being TRBD1 (6 bases). V lost 9 bases and J lost 14, with 26 bases in between. This CDR3 spans 14 amino acids. The germline V gene encodes CDR1 MDHEN and CDR2 SYDVKM. The CDR3: CASFSGALSTPEFF. DNA of the CDR3: TGTGCCAGTTTCTCAGGGGCCCTTAGTACCCCTGAGTTCTTC.

The V gene is TRBV7-9, the J gene TRBJ1-1; D not resolved. The CDR3 sequence is 14 residues long. V gave up 1 base and J gave up 5 bases, with 11 bases separating them. Germline V CDR1 and CDR2: SEHNR, FQNEAQ (reference sequence). CDR3: CASSLGLVRTEAFF. The CDR3 DNA reads as TGTGCCAGCAGCTTAGGCTTAGTGAGGACTGAAGCTTTCTTT.

This clone was counted a single time. The gene calls are TRBV6-5 and TRBJ1-2, with a weak D call TRBD1 (5 bases). CDR1 and CDR2 from the germline V gene are MNHEY and SVGAGI. The CDR3 spans 15 residues. Trimming left V 0 bases short and J 3 bases short, with 11 bases between. Here the CDR3 reads CASSYSQGFDYGYTF. CDR3 nucleotides: TGTGCCAGCAGTTACTCGCAGGGTTTCGACTATGGCTACACCTTC.

The chain joins TRBV28 to TRBJ2-5; D is perhaps TRBD2 (5 bases). The CDR3 totals 16 residues. Trimming took 6 bases from V and 3 from J, leaving 20 bases between them. The germline CDR1 and CDR2 sequences are MDHEN and SYDVKM. The CDR3, as DNA: TGTGCCAGCAGCCATTATGAGGGTAGGGTTGAAGAGACCCAGTACTTC. Protein product: CASSHYEGRVEETQYF.

The rearrangement uses TRBV12-5 and TRBJ2-3; TRBD1 is a possible D gene (5 bases). CDR1 and CDR2 (germline): LGHNT, FRNRAP. The CDR3 extends over 14 amino acids. V lost 7 bases, J lost 1 base, and 12 bases lay in between. The CDR3 nucleotides are TGTGCTAGTGCCCCCTTCAGGGGCACAGATACGCAGTATTTT. Its protein is CASAPFRGTDTQYF.

The CDR3 nucleotides are TGTGCCAGCAGCCCATGGGGAGTCTACAATGAGCAGTTCTTC. Translating gives CASSPWGVYNEQFF. The chain recombines TRBV7-9 with TRBJ2-1; perhaps TRBD2 as D (5 bases). Germline V gene data show CDR1 as SEHNR and CDR2 as FQNEAQ (reference sequence). There are 14 residues in the CDR3. V was cut by 5 bases and J by 3 bases, with 11 bases left in between.

The chain couples TRBV11-2 to TRBJ2-1; TRBD2 matches 8 bases. After removal of 4 bases from V and 3 bases from J, the junction contained 11 bases not matched to a gene. The V gene's germline CDR1 is SGHAT and CDR2 FQNNGV. The CDR3 is 17 residues long. The CDR3 DNA sequence: TGTGCCAGCAGCTATTTGACTAGCGAGAAGTACTACAATGAGCAGTTCTTC. This gives the protein CASSYLTSEKYYNEQFF.

This clone was seen at least ten times. V and J are TRBV6-5 and TRBJ2-7, with 7 bases matching TRBD1. From germline, CDR1 is MNHEY and CDR2 SVGAGI. The CDR3 spans 15 residues. V was clipped by 2 bases and J by 3 bases; unmatched bases: 7. CDR3 sequence: CASSYVQGVGYEQYF. The CDR3 DNA reads as TGTGCCAGCAGTTACGTTCAGGGGGTCGGCTACGAGCAGTACTTC.

This chain uses TRBV11-2 with TRBJ2-5, with TRBD2 matching 7 bases. This CDR3 is built from 16 residues. With 3 bases clipped from V and 2 bases from J, the junction kept 9 bases outside the gene matches. Looked up from germline, CDR1 is SGHAT and CDR2 is FQNNGV. CDR3 DNA sequence: TGTGCCAGCAGCTTTAATGTACTAGCGCCTCAAGAGACCCAGTACTTC. This sequence encodes CASSFNVLAPQETQYF.

The chain is built from TRBV27 and TRBJ1-2; 8 bases line up with TRBD1. The CDR3 has 15 residues. Germline CDR1 MNHEY, CDR2 SMNVEV (reference sequence). Trimming at V came to 5 bases and at J to 3 bases, leaving 8 bases not matched to a gene. The CDR3 is CASSPMGQDHYGYTF. The CDR3 nucleotides are TGTGCCAGCAGTCCGATGGGACAGGATCACTATGGCTACACCTTC.

The rearrangement links TRBV3-1 (or the pseudogene TRBV3-2) to TRBJ1-5; 11 nucleotides match TRBD1. Germline CDR1 reads LGHDT; CDR2 reads YNNKEL (reference sequence). This CDR3 spans 16 amino acids. V lost 8 bases to trimming and J lost 7 bases; unmatched junction nucleotides: 13. The CDR3 coding sequence is TGTGCCAGCCAGAACTCCGGGACAGGGGGTAGCCAGCCCCAGCATTTT. Its protein product is CASQNSGTGGSQPQHF.

The gene calls are TRBV10-1 and TRBJ2-4; D is possibly TRBD1 (6 bases). The CDR3 runs 13 residues. Germline values: CDR1 WNHNN, CDR2 SYGVQD (reference sequence). Trimming shortened V by 3 bases and J by 3 bases, and 6 bases separated the two germline ends. Written as DNA, the CDR3 is TGCGCCAGCAGTGAAGGGGGCAAAAACATTCAGTACTTC. Protein sequence: CASSEGGKNIQYF.

This clone appeared a single time. The chain employs TRBV7-9 and TRBJ1-2; 8 nucleotides agree with TRBD1. Trimming removed 5 bases from V and 8 bases from J; junction bases left unmatched: 4. The CDR3 runs to 12 residues. Germline V gives CDR1 SEHNR, CDR2 FQNEAQ (reference sequence). CDR3 nucleotides: TGTGCCAGCAGCGTAACAGGGGGAGGCTACACCTTC. It is translated as CASSVTGGGYTF.

The chain is built from TRBV28 and TRBJ2-6; 7 positions agree with TRBD1. J was trimmed by 0 bases and V by 4 bases; bases with no gene match: 9. The CDR3 length is 18 residues. Looked up from germline, CDR1 is MDHEN and CDR2 is SYDVKM. CDR3 region: CASSYIGTASSGANVLTF. The CDR3 DNA is TGTGCCAGCAGTTATATAGGGACAGCATCCTCTGGGGCCAACGTCCTGACTTTC.

The V and J genes are TRBV5-8 and TRBJ1-6, with D possibly matching TRBD1 (6 bases). V was pared by 1 base and J by 11 bases, with 13 bases between. CDR1 and CDR2 from the germline V gene are SGHTS and YDEGEE. This CDR3 is built from 14 residues. The DNA of the CDR3 is TGTGCCAGCAGCTTGTTACAGGGAGTAACACCCCTCCACTTT. Its protein product is CASSLLQGVTPLHF.

The J gene is TRBJ2-7, the V gene TRBV28; D perhaps matches TRBD2 (6 bases). In germline, CDR1 is MDHEN, CDR2 SYDVKM. V gave up 6 bases and J gave up 3 bases, with 12 bases separating them. The CDR3 is made up of 13 amino acids. This CDR3 reads CASSPHGSYEQYF. The CDR3 DNA reads TGTGCCAGCAGCCCCCACGGGAGCTACGAGCAGTACTTC.

V is TRBV4-1 and J is TRBJ2-1; TRBD1 agrees at 7 bases. The CDR3 totals 15 residues. Germline CDR1 and CDR2: MGHRA and YSYEKL. V shed 4 bases, J shed 4 bases, and the junction held 7 bases outside the gene matches. The CDR3 DNA reads as TGCGCCAGCAGCCCGGGACAGACTACTTACAATGAGCAGTTCTTC. Protein: CASSPGQTTYNEQFF.

The CDR3 DNA is TGTGCCAGCAGCCTCGGCGGGACAGGCGAGCAGTACTTC. The encoded protein is CASSLGGTGEQYF. The V call is TRBV13, the J call TRBJ2-7; 8 positions match TRBD1. CDR3 size: 13 residues. V lost 5 bases and J lost 6; bases outside the gene matches: 6. Germline assignment: CDR1 PRHDT and CDR2 FYEKMQ (reference sequence).

The chain links TRBV6-6 to TRBJ1-1; 9 bases map to TRBD1. Trimming at V came to 6 bases and at J to 6 bases, leaving 5 bases not matched to a gene. The CDR3 runs 13 residues. Germline-derived CDR1 and CDR2 are MNHNY and SVGAGI (reference sequence). The DNA for the CDR3 is TGTGCCAGCAGGAGACAGGGGGTCCCTGAAGCTTTCTTT. As protein: CASRRQGVPEAFF.